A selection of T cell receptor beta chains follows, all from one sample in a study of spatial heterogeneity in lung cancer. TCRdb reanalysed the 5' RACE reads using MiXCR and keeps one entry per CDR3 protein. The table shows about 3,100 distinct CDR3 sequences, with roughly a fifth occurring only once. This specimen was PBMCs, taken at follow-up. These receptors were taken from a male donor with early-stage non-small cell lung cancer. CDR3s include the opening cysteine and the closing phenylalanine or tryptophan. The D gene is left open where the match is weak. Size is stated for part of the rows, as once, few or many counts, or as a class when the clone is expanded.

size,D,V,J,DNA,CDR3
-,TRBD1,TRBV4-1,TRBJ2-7,TGCGCCAGCAGCCAAGATCGAGGGGGCAAGTACGAGCAGTACTTC,CASSQDRGGKYEQYF
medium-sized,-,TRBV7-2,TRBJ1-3,TGTGCCAGCAGCTTATCCGCGAGCTCTGGAAACACCATATATTTT,CASSLSASSGNTIYF
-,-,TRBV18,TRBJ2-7,TGTGCCAGCTCACCAACGGAGGAAGGGGGGGAGCAGTACTTC,CASSPTEEGGEQYF
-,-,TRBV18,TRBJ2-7,TGTGCCAGCTCACTAGAGGCCTACGAGCAGTACTTC,CASSLEAYEQYF
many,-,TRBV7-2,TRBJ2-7,TGTGCCAGCAGCTTCGAGGGGACCTACGAGCAGTACTTC,CASSFEGTYEQYF
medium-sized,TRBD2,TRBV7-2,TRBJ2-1,TGTGCCAGCAGCTTACCCCCGACTAGCGGGGAGTTCTTC,CASSLPPTSGEFF
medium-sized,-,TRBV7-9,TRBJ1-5,TGTGCCAGCAGCTACCGGTGGAACGATCAGCCCCAGCATTTT,CASSYRWNDQPQHF
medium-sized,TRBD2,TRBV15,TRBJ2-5,TGTGCCACCAGCAGAATAGCGGGAGAGACCCAGTACTTC,CATSRIAGETQYF
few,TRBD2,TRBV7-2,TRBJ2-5,TGTGCCAGCAGCTTTCAGCGGGGGGACCAAGAGACCCAGTACTTC,CASSFQRGDQETQYF
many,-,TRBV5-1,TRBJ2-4,TGCGCCAGCAGCCTTGACAACCTAGCCAAAAACATTCAGTACTTC,CASSLDNLAKNIQYF
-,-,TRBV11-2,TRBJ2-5,TGTGCCAGCAGCCCCGCCCCCGGGGAGACCCAGTACTTC,CASSPAPGETQYF
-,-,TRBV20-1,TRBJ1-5,TGCAGTGCTACGTCTCCGGGGCTCAGGGCCACCAATCAGCCCCAGCATTTT,CSATSPGLRATNQPQHF
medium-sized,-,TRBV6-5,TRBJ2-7,TGTGCCAGCAGTTTAAACGGATACGAGCAGTACTTC,CASSLNGYEQYF
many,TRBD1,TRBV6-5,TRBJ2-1,TGTGCCAGCAGTCCAGGGGGTGAGCAGTTCTTC,CASSPGGEQFF
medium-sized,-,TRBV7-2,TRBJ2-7,TGTGCCAGCAGCTTACGGTACGAGCAGTACTTC,CASSLRYEQYF
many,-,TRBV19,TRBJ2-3,TGTGCCAGTAGTATTTTAGATACGCAGTATTTT,CASSILDTQYF
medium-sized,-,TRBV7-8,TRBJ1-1,TGTGCCAGCAGCCCCCGCGAACCCCCGGGCACTGAAGCTTTCTTT,CASSPREPPGTEAFF
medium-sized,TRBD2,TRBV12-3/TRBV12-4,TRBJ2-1,TGTGCCAGCAGTCGACTAGCGGCCGCCTACAATGAGCAGTTCTTC,CASSRLAAAYNEQFF
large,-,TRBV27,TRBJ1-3,TGTGCCAGCAGTTTAGGGTCACCCGGGACTGGAAACACCATATATTTT,CASSLGSPGTGNTIYF
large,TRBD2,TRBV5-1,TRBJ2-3,TGCGCCAGCAGCTTAGGAATCGGGAGGGAGGCAGATACGCAGTATTTT,CASSLGIGREADTQYF
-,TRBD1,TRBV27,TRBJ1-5,TGTGCCAGCAGTTTCACAGGGGCCTACAATCAGCCCCAGCATTTT,CASSFTGAYNQPQHF
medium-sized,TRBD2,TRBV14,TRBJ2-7,TGTGCCAGCAGCCAAAGGCCCCCCAGCGGGGGGGGCGAGCAGTACTTC,CASSQRPPSGGGEQYF
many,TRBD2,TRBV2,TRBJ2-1,TGTGCCAGCAGGGAGCGGGAGGTATACAATGAGCAGTTCTTC,CASREREVYNEQFF
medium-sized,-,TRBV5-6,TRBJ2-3,TGTGCCAGCAGTTCTTGGGGGTCCACAGATACGCAGTATTTT,CASSSWGSTDTQYF
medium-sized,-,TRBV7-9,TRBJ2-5,TGTGCCAGCAGCCCAGGGTTCGGGACCCAGTACTTC,CASSPGFGTQYF
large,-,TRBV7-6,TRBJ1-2,TGTGCCAGCAGCCCCAGGCCAGGCCTCGGGCTCTATTATGGCTACACCTTC,CASSPRPGLGLYYGYTF
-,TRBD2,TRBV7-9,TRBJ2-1,TGTGCCAGCAGCTTAGGGCGGGGGGCCTACAATGAGCAGTTCTTC,CASSLGRGAYNEQFF
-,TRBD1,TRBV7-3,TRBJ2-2,TGTGCCAGCAGCTCCCGACAGGGGGTTCAAACCGGGGAGCTGTTTTTT,CASSSRQGVQTGELFF
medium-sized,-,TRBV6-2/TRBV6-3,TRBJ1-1,TGTGCCAGCAGTTTACTCGGGTCAGGACCTGAAGCTTTCTTT,CASSLLGSGPEAFF
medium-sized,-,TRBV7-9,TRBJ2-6,TGTGCCAGCAGCTCCCGGTGGGGGGACTTCATTGGGGCTGGGGCCAACGTCCTGACTTTC,CASSSRWGDFIGAGANVLTF
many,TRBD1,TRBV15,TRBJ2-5,TGTGCCACCAGCAGAGGACAGGGAGAGACCCAGTACTTC,CATSRGQGETQYF
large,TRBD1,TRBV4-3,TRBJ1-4,TGCGCCAGCAGCCCCAGGAGCAGGGCCGGGACAGGGGACTTTGAAAAACTGTTTTTT,CASSPRSRAGTGDFEKLFF
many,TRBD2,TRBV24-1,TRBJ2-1,TGTGCCACCAGTGATTTTTCCGGGCGGGGGGCCTACAATGAGCAGTTCTTC,CATSDFSGRGAYNEQFF
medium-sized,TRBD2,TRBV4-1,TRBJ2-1,TGCGCCAGCAGCCAAGGGTCGTGGCTAGCGGGAGGGGGCGATGAGCAGTTCTTC,CASSQGSWLAGGGDEQFF
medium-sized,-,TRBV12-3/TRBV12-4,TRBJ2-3,TGTGCCAGCGCTCCGCAGGGCGCCACAGATACGCAGTATTTT,CASAPQGATDTQYF
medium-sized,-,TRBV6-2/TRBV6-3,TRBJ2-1,TGTGCCAGCAGTTATCTCCGGGACTCCCATGGGGAGCAGTTCTTC,CASSYLRDSHGEQFF
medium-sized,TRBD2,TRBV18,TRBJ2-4,TGTGCCAGCTCACCCGCTAGCGGAAACATTCAGTACTTC,CASSPASGNIQYF
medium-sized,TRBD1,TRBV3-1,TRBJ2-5,TGTGCCAGCAGCCATAAGACAGGGCAAGAGACCCAGTACTTC,CASSHKTGQETQYF
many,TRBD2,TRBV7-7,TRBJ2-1,TGTGCCAGCAGTCCACACCGTAGTCTAGCGGGAGACGAGCAGTTCTTC,CASSPHRSLAGDEQFF
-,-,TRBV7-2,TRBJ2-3,TGTGCCAGCAGCCCATACACAGATACGCAGTATTTT,CASSPYTDTQYF
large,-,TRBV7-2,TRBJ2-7,TGTGCCAGCAGCCGTGGGGGAGCCTACGAGCAGTACTTC,CASSRGGAYEQYF
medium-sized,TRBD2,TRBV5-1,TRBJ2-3,TGCGCCAGCAGCTCTTGGACCGGGACAGTGACCGGGACTAGCGGTCGGACTAGCACAGATACGCAGTATTTT,CASSSWTGTVTGTSGRTSTDTQYF
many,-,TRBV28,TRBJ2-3,TGTGCCAGCAGTTTAAAACAGGTGGACCCAGATACGCAGTATTTT,CASSLKQVDPDTQYF
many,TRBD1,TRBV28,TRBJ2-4,TGTGCCAGCTGGGACAGGGCCAAAAACATTCAGTACTTC,CASWDRAKNIQYF
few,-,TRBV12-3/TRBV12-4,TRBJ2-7,TGTGCCAGCAGTTTAGTTCAGGGCGAGCAGTACTTC,CASSLVQGEQYF
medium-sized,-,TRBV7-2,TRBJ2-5,TGTGCCAGCAGCTTAGTTGGGACACCGGAGACCCAGTACTTC,CASSLVGTPETQYF
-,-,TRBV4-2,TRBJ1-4,TGTGCCAGCAGCCCGGGGCAGAATAATGAAAAACTGTTTTTT,CASSPGQNNEKLFF
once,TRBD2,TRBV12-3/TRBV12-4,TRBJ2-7,TGTGCCAGCAGTACAGGACTAGCGGGGACCGAGCAGTACTTC,CASSTGLAGTEQYF
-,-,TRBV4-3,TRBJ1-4,TGCGCCAGCAGCCAAAGGGGGGCTGAAAAACTGTTTTTT,CASSQRGAEKLFF